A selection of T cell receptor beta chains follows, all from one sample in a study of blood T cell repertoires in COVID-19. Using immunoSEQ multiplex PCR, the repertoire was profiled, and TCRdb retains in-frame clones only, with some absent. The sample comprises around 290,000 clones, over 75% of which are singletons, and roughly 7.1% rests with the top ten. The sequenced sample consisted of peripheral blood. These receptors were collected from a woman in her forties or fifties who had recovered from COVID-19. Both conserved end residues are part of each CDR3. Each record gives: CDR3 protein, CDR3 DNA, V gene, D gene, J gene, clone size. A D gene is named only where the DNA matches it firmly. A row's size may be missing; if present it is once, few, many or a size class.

CASSRTLNTEAFF,TGCGCCAGCAGCCGTACACTGAACACTGAAGCTTTCTTT,TRBV5-1,-,TRBJ1-1,once
CASSLEGLGGYTF,TGTGCCAGCAGCTTAGAGGGACTGGGGGGCTACACCTTC,TRBV7-2,-,TRBJ1-2,once
CASSLTSGTGYGYTF,TGCGCCAGCAGCCTAACCTCCGGGACAGGGTACGGCTACACCTTC,TRBV5-1,TRBD1,TRBJ1-2,few
CASSYSSGVSNQPQHF,TGTGCCAGCAGTTATAGTTCGGGAGTGAGCAATCAGCCCCAGCATTTT,TRBV6-6,-,TRBJ1-5,-
CASRPDRAVEKLFF,TGTGCCAGCAGACCTGACAGGGCTGTGGAAAAACTGTTTTTT,TRBV28,TRBD1,TRBJ1-4,-
CASSLAVASNQPQHF,TGTGCCAGCAGCTTAGCGGTGGCTAGCAATCAGCCCCAGCATTTT,TRBV7-2,-,TRBJ1-5,-
CASSETSGGKAYEQYF,TGTGCCAGCAGTGAAACTAGCGGGGGGAAAGCCTACGAGCAGTACTTC,TRBV2,TRBD2,TRBJ2-7,-
CASSLWTSGSFYNEQFF,TGTGCCAGCAGTCTATGGACTAGCGGGAGTTTTTACAATGAGCAGTTCTTC,TRBV27,TRBD2,TRBJ2-1,few
CASSEVWEGRTDTQYF,TGTGCCAGCAGTGAGGTGTGGGAGGGACGCACAGATACGCAGTATTTT,TRBV6-1,TRBD2,TRBJ2-3,-
CASSPIFGGHNEQFF,TGTGCCAGCAGCCCGATATTCGGGGGACACAATGAGCAGTTCTTC,TRBV3-1/TRBV3-2,-,TRBJ2-1,-
CASSLFQGTKTQYF,TGTGCCAGCAGCTTATTCCAGGGGACGAAGACCCAGTACTTC,TRBV7-2,-,TRBJ2-5,-
CASSYRGLNTEAFF,TGTGCCAGTAGTTACAGGGGATTGAACACTGAAGCTTTCTTT,TRBV19,TRBD1,TRBJ1-1,-
CASSPTTGGTDYLNTEAFF,TGTGCCAGTAGTCCTACCACGGGCGGGACAGATTACCTGAACACTGAAGCTTTCTTT,TRBV19,TRBD1,TRBJ1-1,once
CASSRTGTSGNNEQFF,TGCGCCAGCAGCCGGACCGGGACTAGCGGAAACAATGAGCAGTTCTTC,TRBV4-3,TRBD2,TRBJ2-1,-
CASAGGARETQYF,TGTGCCAGCGCCGGGGGGGCCAGAGAGACCCAGTACTTC,TRBV13,TRBD2,TRBJ2-5,-
CASSFAGRTEAFF,TGTGCCAGCAGTTTTGCGGGGCGGACTGAAGCTTTCTTT,TRBV12-3/TRBV12-4,-,TRBJ1-1,-
CSVVPGQGNYGYTF,TGCAGCGTAGTACCGGGACAGGGGAACTATGGCTACACCTTC,TRBV29-1,TRBD1,TRBJ1-2,-
CASQPGTGNSPLHF,TGTGCCAGTCAGCCGGGGACAGGGAATTCACCCCTCCACTTT,TRBV3-1/TRBV3-2,TRBD1,TRBJ1-6,once
CATRGQGDYGYTF,TGTGCCACCAGAGGACAGGGTGACTATGGCTACACCTTC,TRBV15,TRBD1,TRBJ1-2,once
CASSFRDRGNEKLFF,TGTGCCAGCAGTTTTAGGGACAGGGGTAATGAAAAACTGTTTTTT,TRBV9,TRBD1,TRBJ1-4,-
CASNLPGLGGETQYF,TGCGCCAGCAATCTGCCGGGGCTAGGGGGAGAGACCCAGTACTTC,TRBV10-2,-,TRBJ2-5,-
CASSERLTNQPQHF,TGTGCCAGCAGTGAACGACTTACAAATCAGCCCCAGCATTTT,TRBV2,-,TRBJ1-5,once
CASSHNRDRHRGYTF,TGTGCCAGTAGTCACAACCGGGACAGGCATCGGGGCTACACCTTC,TRBV19,TRBD1,TRBJ1-2,-
CASSLDNQPQHF,TGTGCCAGCTCTCTCGACAACCAGCCCCAGCATTTT,TRBV18,-,TRBJ1-5,-
CAWTPGGAGELFF,TGTGCCTGGACCCCAGGGGGCGCCGGGGAGCTGTTTTTT,TRBV30,TRBD1,TRBJ2-2,once
CASNPRQGANTEAFF,TGTGCCAGCAACCCGAGGCAGGGGGCGAACACTGAAGCTTTCTTT,TRBV6-5,TRBD1,TRBJ1-1,-
CASSQGYRGRNEKLFF,TGCGCCAGCAGCCAAGGGTACAGGGGGCGAAATGAAAAACTGTTTTTT,TRBV4-1,TRBD1,TRBJ1-4,-
CASSLTTNTGELFF,TGTGCCAGCAGTTTGACAACGAACACCGGGGAGCTGTTTTTT,TRBV27,-,TRBJ2-2,-
CASTGQAANYGYTF,TGTGCCAGCACCGGACAGGCAGCTAACTATGGCTACACCTTC,TRBV19,TRBD1,TRBJ1-2,-
CASKRGATYEQYF,TGTGCCAGCAAACGAGGTGCCACCTACGAGCAGTACTTC,TRBV12-3/TRBV12-4,-,TRBJ2-7,-
CASSLSADTSPLHF,TGTGCCAGCAGCTTAAGTGCAGACACATCACCCCTCCACTTT,TRBV7-3,-,TRBJ1-6,once
CASSYTSGVSDTQYF,TGTGCCAGCAGCTACACTAGCGGGGTTTCAGATACGCAGTATTTT,TRBV2,TRBD2,TRBJ2-3,-
CSATSGRTWTQYF,TGCAGCGCAACTAGCGGGAGGACGTGGACCCAGTACTTC,TRBV29-1,TRBD2,TRBJ2-5,-
CASSFSRQGISF,TGTGCCAGCAGTTTCTCGAGACAGGGGATTAGCTTC,TRBV28,TRBD1,TRBJ2-7,-
CASRTGGRNTIYF,TGTGCCAGCCGGACAGGGGGAAGAAACACCATATATTTT,TRBV28,TRBD1,TRBJ1-3,-
CASSFRGLATNEKLFF,TGTGCCAGCAGTTTCAGGGGCCTTGCAACTAATGAAAAACTGTTTTTT,TRBV28,-,TRBJ1-4,-
CASSSSGENTGELFF,TGTGCCAGCAGCTCTAGCGGGGAGAACACCGGGGAGCTGTTTTTT,TRBV13,TRBD2,TRBJ2-2,-
CASSPEQGMGYGYTF,TGTGCCAGCTCACCTGAACAGGGGATGGGCTATGGCTACACCTTC,TRBV18,TRBD1,TRBJ1-2,-
CASSQDLKSPFRSPLHF,TGCGCCAGCAGCCAAGATCTTAAATCCCCGTTTAGATCACCCCTCCACTTT,TRBV4-3,-,TRBJ1-6,-
CASSKISPGQAGGNQPQHF,TGTGCCAGCAGCAAAATTTCCCCGGGCCAGGCGGGCGGCAATCAGCCCCAGCATTTT,TRBV21-1,-,TRBJ1-5,-
CASSLAIWGGNTEAFF,TGTGCCAGCAGCTTAGCTATTTGGGGGGGGAACACTGAAGCTTTCTTT,TRBV7-2,-,TRBJ1-1,-
CASTRGDTQYF,TGTGCCAGCACCAGAGGGGATACGCAGTATTTT,TRBV6-5,-,TRBJ2-3,-
CASSPNRQETQYF,TGTGCCAGCTCACCTAACAGACAAGAGACCCAGTACTTC,TRBV18,-,TRBJ2-5,once
CASSPQPGQREAFF,TGTGCCAGCAGTCCCCAACCGGGACAGCGCGAAGCTTTCTTT,TRBV28,TRBD1,TRBJ1-1,few
CASSDRQGRTRGYTF,TGTGCCAGCAGCGACAGACAGGGGAGGACACGTGGCTACACCTTC,TRBV9,TRBD1,TRBJ1-2,once
CASSLGGQSTDTQYF,TGTGCCAGCAGCTTAGGGGGACAGAGCACAGATACGCAGTATTTT,TRBV7-3,TRBD1,TRBJ2-3,-
CASSVLSGAYNEQFF,TGTGCCAGTAGTGTATTGAGCGGAGCATACAATGAGCAGTTCTTC,TRBV19,-,TRBJ2-1,-
CASSPGLAFLGGYEQYF,TGTGCCAGCAGTCCGGGACTAGCTTTTCTCGGGGGCTACGAGCAGTACTTC,TRBV2,TRBD2,TRBJ2-7,-
CSGETGLDTQYF,TGCAGCGGCGAGACAGGGTTAGATACGCAGTATTTT,TRBV29-1,TRBD1,TRBJ2-3,-
CASSFRDRGLREAFF,TGTGCCAGCAGCTTTAGGGACAGGGGACTTCGGGAAGCTTTCTTT,TRBV7-9,TRBD1,TRBJ1-1,-
CASSFTGDYGYTF,TGTGCCAGCAGCTTCACAGGGGACTATGGCTACACCTTC,TRBV5-5,TRBD1,TRBJ1-2,once
CATSEGGSYEQYF,TGTGCCACCAGTGAAGGGGGATCCTACGAGCAGTACTTC,TRBV24-1,-,TRBJ2-7,-
CASSYGTEETQYF,TGTGCCAGCAGTTACGGGACAGAAGAGACCCAGTACTTC,TRBV6-5,TRBD1,TRBJ2-5,-
CASRTQGIELQYF,TGTGCCAGCAGGACACAGGGGATTGAATTGCAGTATTTT,TRBV28,TRBD1,TRBJ2-3,-